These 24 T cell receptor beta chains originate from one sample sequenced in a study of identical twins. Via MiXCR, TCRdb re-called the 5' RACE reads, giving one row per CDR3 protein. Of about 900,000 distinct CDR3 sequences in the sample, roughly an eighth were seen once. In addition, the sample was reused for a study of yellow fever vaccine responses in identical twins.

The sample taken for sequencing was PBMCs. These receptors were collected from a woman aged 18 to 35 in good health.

In nucleotides, the CDR3 is TGTGCCAGCAGCTCGCGGGCAGCCCAAGAGACCCAGTACTTC. As protein: CASSSRAAQETQYF. V usage is TRBV7-9 and J usage is TRBJ2-5, with a tentative D call TRBD2 (5 bases). Per germline, CDR1 SEHNR and CDR2 FQNEAQ (reference sequence). The CDR3 is 14 residues long. Trimming left V 4 bases short and J 1 base short, with 10 bases between.

CDR3 nucleotide sequence: TGTGCCAGCAGTTTAGGGAGTTTCAATCAGCCCCAGCATTTT. Amino acids: CASSLGSFNQPQHF. The chain combines TRBV12-3 or TRBV12-4 with TRBJ1-5; D remains unclear. The CDR3 covers 14 residues. Deletions cut 1 base from V and 3 bases from J, with 7 bases between.

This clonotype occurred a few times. The CDR3, as DNA: TGTGCCAGCAGTCGCCCCGCAGAGCCGGTGAATGAGCAGTTCTTC. Translation: CASSRPAEPVNEQFF. The V call is TRBV12-3 or TRBV12-4, the J call TRBJ2-1; the D is unclear. The V gene lost 5 bases and the J gene lost 7 bases, with 18 bases spanning the gap. This CDR3 contains 15 residues.

The CDR3 spells CSARDQRERNEQFF. The CDR3 coding sequence is TGCAGTGCTAGAGATCAGCGGGAGCGGAATGAGCAGTTCTTC. This chain links TRBV20-1 with TRBJ2-1; 8 nucleotides match TRBD2. Germline CDR1 DFQATT, CDR2 SNEGSKA (reference sequence). CDR3 length: 14 residues. V lost 0 bases to trimming and J lost 7 bases; unmatched junction nucleotides: 5.

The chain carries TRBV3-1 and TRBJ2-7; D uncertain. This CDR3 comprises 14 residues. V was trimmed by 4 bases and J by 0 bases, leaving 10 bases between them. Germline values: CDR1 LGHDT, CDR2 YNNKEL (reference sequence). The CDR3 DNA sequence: TGTGCCAGCAGCCCGATGGCAGCCTCCTACGAGCAGTACTTC. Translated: CASSPMAASYEQYF.

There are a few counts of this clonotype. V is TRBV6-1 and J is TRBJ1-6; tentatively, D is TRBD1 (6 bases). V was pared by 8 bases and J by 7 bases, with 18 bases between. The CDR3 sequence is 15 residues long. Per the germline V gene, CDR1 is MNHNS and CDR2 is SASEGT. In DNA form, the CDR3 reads TGTGCCAGCCAAAAGGCGGGGGGCTGGAATTCACCCCTCCACTTT. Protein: CASQKAGGWNSPLHF.

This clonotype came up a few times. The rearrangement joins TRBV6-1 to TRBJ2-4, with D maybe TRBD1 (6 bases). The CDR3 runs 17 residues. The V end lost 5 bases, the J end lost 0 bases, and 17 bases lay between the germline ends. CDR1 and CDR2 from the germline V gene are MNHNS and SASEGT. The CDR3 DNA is TGTGCCAGCAGTACCGGGACACCAAGGGTAGCCAAAAACATTCAGTACTTC. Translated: CASSTGTPRVAKNIQYF.

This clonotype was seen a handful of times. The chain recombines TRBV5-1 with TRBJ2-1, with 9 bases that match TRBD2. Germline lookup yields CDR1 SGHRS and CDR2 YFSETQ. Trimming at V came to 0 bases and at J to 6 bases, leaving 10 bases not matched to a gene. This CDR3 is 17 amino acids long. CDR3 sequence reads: CASSLASSGVRGNEQFF. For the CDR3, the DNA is TGCGCCAGCAGCTTGGCTTCTAGCGGGGTTCGGGGCAATGAGCAGTTCTTC.

This CDR3 reads CAISDLETQYF. CDR3 coding DNA: TGTGCCATCAGTGACCTAGAGACCCAGTACTTC. The V call is TRBV10-3, the J call TRBJ2-5; D not certain. Between the trimmed V and J ends, which lost 3 bases and 4 bases, there was a span of 3 bases. The CDR3 runs 11 residues. Germline lookup yields CDR1 ENHRY and CDR2 SYGVKD.

This chain's CDR3 is CATSGWRGHEQFF. In nucleotides, the CDR3 is TGTGCCACCAGTGGCTGGCGGGGGCATGAGCAGTTCTTC. The V and J genes are TRBV24-1 and TRBJ2-1; D possibly corresponds to TRBD2 (7 bases). The ends were cut back, 5 bases at V and 8 bases at J, with 12 bases in the middle. This CDR3 has 13 amino acids. Germline CDR1 reads KGHDR; CDR2 reads SFDVKD.

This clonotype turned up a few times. The CDR3 loop is CASSDAGISNTEAFF. The CDR3 region has the DNA TGTGCCAGCAGTGACGCGGGGATATCGAACACTGAAGCTTTCTTT. V gene TRBV6-1 combines with J gene TRBJ1-1; D is unresolved. Germline CDR1 MNHNS, CDR2 SASEGT. With 3 bases removed from V and 1 base from J, the gap between germline ends came to 12 bases. The CDR3 extends over 15 amino acids.

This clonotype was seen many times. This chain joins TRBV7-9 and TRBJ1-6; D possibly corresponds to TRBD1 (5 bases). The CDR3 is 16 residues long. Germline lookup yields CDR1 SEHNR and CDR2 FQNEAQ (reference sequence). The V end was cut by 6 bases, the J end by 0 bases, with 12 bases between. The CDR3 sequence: CASSPGRSSYNSPLHF. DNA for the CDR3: TGTGCCAGCAGTCCGGGACGGAGCTCCTATAATTCACCCCTCCACTTT.

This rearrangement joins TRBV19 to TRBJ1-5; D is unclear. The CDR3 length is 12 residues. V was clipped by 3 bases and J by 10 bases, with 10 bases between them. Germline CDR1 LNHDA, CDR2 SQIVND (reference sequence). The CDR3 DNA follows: TGTGCCAGTAGTATGGGAGATGGACCCCAGCATTTT. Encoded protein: CASSMGDGPQHF.

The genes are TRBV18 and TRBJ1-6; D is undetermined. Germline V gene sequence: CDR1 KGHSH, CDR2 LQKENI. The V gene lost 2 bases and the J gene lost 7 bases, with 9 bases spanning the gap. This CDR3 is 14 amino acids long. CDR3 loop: CASSPAIYNSPLHF. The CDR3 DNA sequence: TGTGCCAGCTCACCAGCGATTTACAATTCACCCCTCCACTTT.

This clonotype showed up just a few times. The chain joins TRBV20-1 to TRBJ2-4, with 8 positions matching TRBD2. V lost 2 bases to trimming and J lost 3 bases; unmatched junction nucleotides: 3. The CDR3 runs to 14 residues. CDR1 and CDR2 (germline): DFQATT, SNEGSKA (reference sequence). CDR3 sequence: CSARQGLGKNIQYF. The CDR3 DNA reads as TGCAGTGCTAGACAGGGACTAGGCAAAAACATTCAGTACTTC.

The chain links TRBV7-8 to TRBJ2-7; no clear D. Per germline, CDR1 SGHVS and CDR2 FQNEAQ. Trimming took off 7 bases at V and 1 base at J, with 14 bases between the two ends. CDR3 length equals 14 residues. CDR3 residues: CASKKERQSYEQYF. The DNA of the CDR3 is TGTGCCAGCAAGAAAGAGCGCCAATCCTACGAGCAGTACTTC. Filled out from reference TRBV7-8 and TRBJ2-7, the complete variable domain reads GAGVSQSPRYKVAKRGQDVALRCDPISGHVSLFWYQQALGQGPEFLTYFQNEAQLDKSGLPSDRFFAERPEGSVSTLKIQRTQQEDSAVYLCASKKERQSYEQYFGPGTRLTVT.

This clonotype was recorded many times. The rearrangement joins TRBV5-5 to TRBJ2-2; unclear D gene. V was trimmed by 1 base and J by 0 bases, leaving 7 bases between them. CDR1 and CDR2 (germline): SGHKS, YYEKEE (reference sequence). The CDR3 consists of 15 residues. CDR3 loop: CASSLFQTNTGELFF. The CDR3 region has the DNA TGTGCCAGCAGCTTGTTCCAGACGAACACCGGGGAGCTGTTTTTT.

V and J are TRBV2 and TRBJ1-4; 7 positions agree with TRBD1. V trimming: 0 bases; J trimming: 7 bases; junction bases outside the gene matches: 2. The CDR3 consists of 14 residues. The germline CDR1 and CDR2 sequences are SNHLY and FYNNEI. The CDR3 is CASSEARGVEKLFF. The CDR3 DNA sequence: TGTGCCAGCAGTGAAGCCAGGGGGGTTGAAAAACTGTTTTTT.

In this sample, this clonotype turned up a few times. The CDR3 region is CASRLGTGGSGYQETQYF. CDR3 DNA: TGTGCCAGCAGACTTGGGACAGGGGGCTCGGGGTACCAAGAGACCCAGTACTTC. The chain recombines TRBV6-4 with TRBJ2-5, with TRBD1 matching over 12 bases. Germline V gene data show CDR1 as MRHNA and CDR2 as SNTAGT. This CDR3 is 18 amino acids long. The trim removed 6 bases at V and 0 bases at J, leaving 11 bases unmatched.

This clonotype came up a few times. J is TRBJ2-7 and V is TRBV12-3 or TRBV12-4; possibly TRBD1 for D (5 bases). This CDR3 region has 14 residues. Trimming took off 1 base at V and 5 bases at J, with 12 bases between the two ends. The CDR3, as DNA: TGTGCCAGCAGTTTAGGGCAGGGTATAAACGAGCAGTACTTC. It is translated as CASSLGQGINEQYF.

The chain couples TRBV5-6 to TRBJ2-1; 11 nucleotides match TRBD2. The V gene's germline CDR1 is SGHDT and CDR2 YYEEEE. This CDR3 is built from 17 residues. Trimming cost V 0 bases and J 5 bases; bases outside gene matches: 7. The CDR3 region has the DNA TGTGCCAGCAGCTTGGTTAGCGGGGGGGTTCCTGACAATGAGCAGTTCTTC. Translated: CASSLVSGGVPDNEQFF.

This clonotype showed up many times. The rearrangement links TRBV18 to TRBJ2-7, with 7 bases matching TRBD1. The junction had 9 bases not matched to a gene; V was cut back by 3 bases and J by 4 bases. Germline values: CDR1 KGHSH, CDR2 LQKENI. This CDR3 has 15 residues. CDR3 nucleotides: TGTGCCAGCTCACCGAACACAGGGGTTAAATACGAGCAGTACGTC. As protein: CASSPNTGVKYEQYV.

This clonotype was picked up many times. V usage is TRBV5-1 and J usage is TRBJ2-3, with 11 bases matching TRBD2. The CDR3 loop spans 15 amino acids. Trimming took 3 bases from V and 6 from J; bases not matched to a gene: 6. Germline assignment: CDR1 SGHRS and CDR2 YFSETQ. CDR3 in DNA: TGCGCCAGCAGCTGGCGACTAGCGGGATCGGATACGCAGTATTTT. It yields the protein CASSWRLAGSDTQYF.

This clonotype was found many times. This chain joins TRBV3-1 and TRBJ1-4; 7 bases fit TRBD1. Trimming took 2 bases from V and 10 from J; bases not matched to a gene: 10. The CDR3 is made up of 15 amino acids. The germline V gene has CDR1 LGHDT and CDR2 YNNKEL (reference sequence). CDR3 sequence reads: CASSQLRGREVKLFF. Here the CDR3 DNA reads TGTGCCAGCAGCCAATTAAGGGGGCGAGAGGTAAAACTGTTTTTT.